This is a list of T cell receptor beta chains from one sample in a study of immune evolution from preneoplasia to lung adenocarcinoma. The table came from immunoSEQ multiplex PCR; TCRdb's copy has only in-frame clones and leaves some out. There are 2,500 to 3,000 clones in the sample; 81% occur only once, and about a tenth lies in the top ten. Sequencing used FFPE adjacent normal lung tissue. The receptors come from a person aged 55-79 years with lung adenocarcinoma. Each CDR3 is given with its conserved first and last residue. A D gene is named only where the DNA matches it firmly. Only part of the rows carry a size: once, few, many, or a class if the clone is expanded.

clone size: .
J gene: TRBJ2-3
D gene: TRBD2
CDR3 length: 15
V gene: TRBV11-3
CDR3 DNA: TGTGCCAGCAGCTTAGGACTAGCGAGCACAGATACGCAGTATTTT
CDR3 protein: CASSLGLASTDTQYF

clone size: .
J gene: TRBJ2-5
D gene: .
CDR3 length: 17
V gene: TRBV18
CDR3 DNA: TGTGCCAGCTCACCCTACGGAGGGGGCGCTTCTAGGGAGACCCAGTACTTC
CDR3 protein: CASSPYGGGASRETQYF

clone size: .
J gene: TRBJ1-5
D gene: .
CDR3 length: 14
V gene: TRBV27
CDR3 DNA: TGTGCCAGCAGTCCCCAGGGCTACAATCAGCCCCAGCATTTT
CDR3 protein: CASSPQGYNQPQHF

clone size: .
J gene: TRBJ1-3
D gene: TRBD1
CDR3 length: 15
V gene: TRBV9
CDR3 DNA: TGTGCCAGCAGCGCAACGACAGGGGGAGGAAACACCATATATTTT
CDR3 protein: CASSATTGGGNTIYF

clone size: .
J gene: TRBJ2-5
D gene: TRBD2
CDR3 length: 15
V gene: TRBV30
CDR3 DNA: TGTGCCTGGGCCCCACGGGGGGGACTAGCAGGGACCCAGTACTTC
CDR3 protein: CAWAPRGGLAGTQYF

clone size: .
J gene: TRBJ1-5
D gene: .
CDR3 length: 15
V gene: TRBV7-2
CDR3 DNA: TGTGCCAGCAGCTCCCAGGGAATTAGCAATCAGCCCCAGCATTTT
CDR3 protein: CASSSQGISNQPQHF

clone size: .
J gene: TRBJ1-4
D gene: .
CDR3 length: 14
V gene: TRBV2
CDR3 DNA: TGTGCCAGCAGTGGACAGAGTTCCAGGGAAAAACTGTTTTTT
CDR3 protein: CASSGQSSREKLFF

clone size: once
J gene: TRBJ2-1
D gene: TRBD1
CDR3 length: 15
V gene: TRBV18
CDR3 DNA: TGTGCCAGCTCACCACCGGGACAGAACTACAATGAGCAGTTCTTC
CDR3 protein: CASSPPGQNYNEQFF

clone size: .
J gene: TRBJ2-7
D gene: TRBD2
CDR3 length: 16
V gene: TRBV27
CDR3 DNA: TGTGCCAGCCGGACTAGCGGGAGGACGTCCTTCTACGAGCAGTACTTC
CDR3 protein: CASRTSGRTSFYEQYF

clone size: .
J gene: TRBJ1-3
D gene: .
CDR3 length: 14
V gene: TRBV6-6
CDR3 DNA: TGTGCCAGCAGTCAAGATACGTATGGAAACACCATATATTTT
CDR3 protein: CASSQDTYGNTIYF

clone size: few
J gene: TRBJ2-2
D gene: TRBD2
CDR3 length: 14
V gene: TRBV10-3
CDR3 DNA: TGTGCCATCAGTGAGTCCCGGGGGGCCGGGGAGCTGTTTTTT
CDR3 protein: CAISESRGAGELFF

clone size: .
J gene: TRBJ1-1
D gene: .
CDR3 length: 14
V gene: TRBV9
CDR3 DNA: TGTGCCAGCAGCGTAGATGGGAGAGGGACTGAAGCTTTCTTT
CDR3 protein: CASSVDGRGTEAFF

clone size: .
J gene: TRBJ1-2
D gene: .
CDR3 length: 11
V gene: TRBV18
CDR3 DNA: TGTGCCAGCTCACCAGGGAGCGGCTACACCTTC
CDR3 protein: CASSPGSGYTF

clone size: .
J gene: TRBJ2-3
D gene: TRBD2
CDR3 length: 15
V gene: TRBV6-5
CDR3 DNA: TGTGCCAGCAGTTACAGGGCGGGGGACACAGATACGCAGTATTTT
CDR3 protein: CASSYRAGDTDTQYF

clone size: .
J gene: TRBJ2-1
D gene: TRBD2
CDR3 length: 16
V gene: TRBV9
CDR3 DNA: TGTGCCAGCAGCGCCACTAGCGGCCACTCCTACAATGAGCAGTTCTTC
CDR3 protein: CASSATSGHSYNEQFF

clone size: .
J gene: TRBJ2-5
D gene: .
CDR3 length: 15
V gene: TRBV7-9
CDR3 DNA: TGTGCCAGCAGCTTAGCAGGGGCGCAGGGAGAGACCCAGTACTTC
CDR3 protein: CASSLAGAQGETQYF

clone size: .
J gene: TRBJ1-5
D gene: TRBD1
CDR3 length: 15
V gene: TRBV28
CDR3 DNA: TGTGCCAGCACCCGGGACAGGGCGCTTTATCAGCCCCAGCATTTT
CDR3 protein: CASTRDRALYQPQHF

clone size: .
J gene: TRBJ2-1
D gene: TRBD2
CDR3 length: 13
V gene: TRBV30
CDR3 DNA: TGTGCCTGGAGTGTAGGACTAGACAATGAGCAGTTCTTC
CDR3 protein: CAWSVGLDNEQFF

clone size: .
J gene: TRBJ2-3
D gene: TRBD2
CDR3 length: 14
V gene: TRBV30
CDR3 DNA: TGTGCCTGGAGTTTTGCGGGAGGGACGCATACGCAGTATTTT
CDR3 protein: CAWSFAGGTHTQYF

clone size: .
J gene: TRBJ2-7
D gene: TRBD1
CDR3 length: 14
V gene: TRBV6-5
CDR3 DNA: TGTGCCAGCAGTTACTCAACAGGGGGCTTCGAGCAGTACTTC
CDR3 protein: CASSYSTGGFEQYF

clone size: .
J gene: TRBJ2-7
D gene: .
CDR3 length: 14
V gene: TRBV18
CDR3 DNA: TGTGCCAGCTCACTCCGGGGCCCTCCGGGCGAGCAGTACTTC
CDR3 protein: CASSLRGPPGEQYF

clone size: once
J gene: TRBJ2-5
D gene: TRBD2
CDR3 length: 15
V gene: TRBV7-2
CDR3 DNA: TGTGCCAGCAGCAGACCGGGACTAGCGGAAGAGACCCAGTACTTC
CDR3 protein: CASSRPGLAEETQYF

clone size: few
J gene: TRBJ2-4
D gene: .
CDR3 length: 15
V gene: TRBV9
CDR3 DNA: TGTGCCAGCAGCGGAGTCCCCGTGGCCAAAAACATTCAGTACTTC
CDR3 protein: CASSGVPVAKNIQYF

clone size: once
J gene: TRBJ1-5
D gene: TRBD1
CDR3 length: 14
V gene: TRBV2
CDR3 DNA: TGTGCCAGCAGTAGACAGGGGAGCAATCAGCCCCAGCATTTT
CDR3 protein: CASSRQGSNQPQHF

clone size: .
J gene: TRBJ1-1
D gene: TRBD1
CDR3 length: 14
V gene: TRBV5-1
CDR3 DNA: TGCGCCAGCAGCCAACAGGGGGCGAACACTGAAGCTTTCTTT
CDR3 protein: CASSQQGANTEAFF

clone size: .
J gene: TRBJ2-6
D gene: .
CDR3 length: 15
V gene: TRBV5-6
CDR3 DNA: TGTGCCAGCAGCCCAACAGGGACTGGGGCCAACGTCCTGACTTTC
CDR3 protein: CASSPTGTGANVLTF

clone size: large
J gene: TRBJ1-4
D gene: TRBD1
CDR3 length: 14
V gene: TRBV5-5
CDR3 DNA: TGTGCCAGCAGCGACAGGGGAGGGGAGGAAAAACTGTTTTTT
CDR3 protein: CASSDRGGEEKLFF

clone size: .
J gene: TRBJ2-2
D gene: TRBD2
CDR3 length: 18
V gene: TRBV7-9
CDR3 DNA: TGTGCCAGCAGCCCCACGGGACTAGCGGGAGTAGGCACCGGGGAGCTGTTTTTT
CDR3 protein: CASSPTGLAGVGTGELFF

clone size: .
J gene: TRBJ2-3
D gene: TRBD2
CDR3 length: 14
V gene: TRBV30
CDR3 DNA: TGTGCCTGGAGTGGAAGCGGGAGTGCAGATACGCAGTATTTT
CDR3 protein: CAWSGSGSADTQYF

clone size: .
J gene: TRBJ2-4
D gene: .
CDR3 length: 15
V gene: TRBV30
CDR3 DNA: TGTGCCTGGAGTGTGTCGCCCCTACCCAAAAACATTCAGTACTTC
CDR3 protein: CAWSVSPLPKNIQYF

clone size: once
J gene: TRBJ2-7
D gene: .
CDR3 length: 14
V gene: TRBV10-3
CDR3 DNA: TGTGCCATCAGTGAGTCAAGGACCTCCTACGAGCAGTACTTC
CDR3 protein: CAISESRTSYEQYF

clone size: .
J gene: TRBJ2-7
D gene: .
CDR3 length: 14
V gene: TRBV5-1
CDR3 DNA: TGCGCCAGCAGCCGGGACGGATACGCCTACGAGCAGTACTTC
CDR3 protein: CASSRDGYAYEQYF

clone size: .
J gene: TRBJ2-1
D gene: .
CDR3 length: 13
V gene: TRBV5-5
CDR3 DNA: TGTGCCAGCAGCTTGCGGGAGTCAAATGAGCAGTTCTTC
CDR3 protein: CASSLRESNEQFF

clone size: large
J gene: TRBJ1-1
D gene: TRBD1
CDR3 length: 16
V gene: TRBV18
CDR3 DNA: TGTGCCAGCTCACCACCGTCGACAGGGTCAAACACTGAAGCTTTCTTT
CDR3 protein: CASSPPSTGSNTEAFF

clone size: once
J gene: TRBJ2-4
D gene: TRBD1
CDR3 length: 15
V gene: TRBV6-6
CDR3 DNA: TGTGCCAGCAGTCCGACAGGGGGCACCAAAAACATTCAGTACTTC
CDR3 protein: CASSPTGGTKNIQYF

clone size: .
J gene: TRBJ1-2
D gene: .
CDR3 length: 13
V gene: TRBV28
CDR3 DNA: TGTGCCAGCACCGTACAGGATAACTATGGCTACACCTTC
CDR3 protein: CASTVQDNYGYTF

clone size: .
J gene: TRBJ2-2
D gene: .
CDR3 length: 15
V gene: TRBV9
CDR3 DNA: TGTGCCAGCAGCCTCCGGGACGACAACACCGGGGAGCTGTTTTTT
CDR3 protein: CASSLRDDNTGELFF

clone size: .
J gene: TRBJ1-1
D gene: .
CDR3 length: 13
V gene: TRBV18
CDR3 DNA: TGTGCCAGCTCACCCCAGGATGTCACTGAAGCTTTCTTT
CDR3 protein: CASSPQDVTEAFF

clone size: .
J gene: TRBJ2-3
D gene: .
CDR3 length: 16
V gene: TRBV29-1
CDR3 DNA: TGCAGCGTCACTGGGACACGAACGGATAGCACAGATACGCAGTATTTT
CDR3 protein: CSVTGTRTDSTDTQYF

clone size: .
J gene: TRBJ1-1
D gene: TRBD1
CDR3 length: 14
V gene: TRBV6-6
CDR3 DNA: TGTGCCAGCAGTTGGGGACAGCAGAACACTGAAGCTTTCTTT
CDR3 protein: CASSWGQQNTEAFF

clone size: .
J gene: TRBJ1-4
D gene: .
CDR3 length: 14
V gene: TRBV6-1
CDR3 DNA: TGTGCCAGCAGTGAAGGTGGGAATTATGAAAAACTGTTTTTT
CDR3 protein: CASSEGGNYEKLFF

clone size: .
J gene: TRBJ1-2
D gene: .
CDR3 length: 17
V gene: TRBV4-1
CDR3 DNA: TGCGCCAGCAGCCAAGTCGATATGGGTTTCTCTAACTATGGCTACACCTTC
CDR3 protein: CASSQVDMGFSNYGYTF

clone size: .
J gene: TRBJ1-6
D gene: .
CDR3 length: 13
V gene: TRBV7-9
CDR3 DNA: TGTGCCAGCAGCTTAAAGGGAGATTCACCCCTCCACTTT
CDR3 protein: CASSLKGDSPLHF

clone size: .
J gene: TRBJ2-6
D gene: .
CDR3 length: 16
V gene: TRBV2
CDR3 DNA: TGTGCCAGCAGCTCGGGACACCTCTCTGGGGCCAACGTCCTGACTTTC
CDR3 protein: CASSSGHLSGANVLTF

clone size: .
J gene: TRBJ1-1
D gene: .
CDR3 length: 14
V gene: TRBV5-1
CDR3 DNA: TGCGCCAGCAGCTTGGCCGGGCCGAACACTGAAGCTTTCTTT
CDR3 protein: CASSLAGPNTEAFF